The rows below give T cell receptor beta chains drawn from one sample of a study of CD8 T cells in Susac syndrome. TCRdb fed the immunoSEQ multiplex PCR reads into MiXCR, producing one record per CDR3 protein. The sample includes some 99,000 distinct CDR3 sequences, 85% to 95% seen only once; the top ten take less than 0.4%. Sequencing input: CD4+ T cells from PBMCs. These receptors came from a human donor with Susac syndrome. Both conserved end residues are part of each CDR3. The D gene is left open where the match is weak. A clone size is listed for some rows: how often the clone was seen (once, few, many), or a class if it is expanded.

j_gene,v_gene,abundance,d_gene,CDR3aa,CDR3nt
TRBJ2-7,TRBV3-1,.,TRBD2,CASSQLGTSGYEQYF,TGTGCCAGCAGCCAACTGGGGACTAGCGGGTACGAGCAGTACTTC
TRBJ1-1,TRBV7-9,.,TRBD1,CASSSYRDSEEAFF,TGTGCCAGCAGCTCCTACCGGGACAGCGAAGAGGCTTTCTTT
TRBJ1-2,TRBV18,.,TRBD1,CASSLRTGEANYGYTF,TGTGCCAGCTCACTGCGGACAGGGGAAGCTAACTATGGCTACACCTTC
TRBJ2-5,TRBV5-1,once,.,CASSLYESGTQYF,TGCGCCAGCAGCTTGTATGAATCCGGGACCCAGTACTTC
TRBJ2-1,TRBV7-8,once,TRBD2,CASSPRWSSGGANEQFF,TGTGCCAGCAGCCCGCGATGGAGTAGCGGGGGGGCGAATGAGCAGTTCTTC
TRBJ1-4,TRBV29-1,.,.,CSVARGGDEKLFF,TGCAGCGTCGCCAGGGGTGGGGATGAAAAACTGTTTTTT
TRBJ2-5,TRBV28,.,TRBD1,CASGQGPETQYF,TGTGCCAGCGGACAGGGACCAGAGACCCAGTACTTC
TRBJ1-2,TRBV18,.,.,CASSPGVANYGYTF,TGTGCCAGCTCACCGGGGGTAGCTAACTATGGCTACACCTTC
TRBJ2-5,TRBV20-1,few,TRBD1,CSAPGQGVETQYF,TGCAGTGCTCCGGGACAGGGAGTCGAGACCCAGTACTTC
TRBJ1-2,TRBV28,.,TRBD1,CASTSADRVNYGYTF,TGTGCCAGCACCTCAGCGGACAGGGTAAACTATGGCTACACCTTC
TRBJ2-3,TRBV7-6,.,TRBD1,CASSPGQGPDTQYF,TGTGCCAGCAGCCCGGGACAGGGCCCAGATACGCAGTATTTT
TRBJ1-2,TRBV20-1,.,TRBD1,CSALLTGKGYTF,TGCAGTGCTCTCCTGACAGGGAAGGGCTACACCTTC
TRBJ1-2,TRBV28,.,.,CASSVDVGGYTF,TGTGCCAGCAGTGTCGACGTAGGCGGCTACACCTTC
TRBJ2-7,TRBV18,.,TRBD1,CASSLTGGSDEQYF,TGTGCCAGCTCGTTGACAGGGGGGAGCGACGAGCAGTACTTC
TRBJ2-7,TRBV20-1,.,TRBD2,CSARVAGGIYEQYF,TGCAGTGCTAGAGTTGCGGGGGGCATTTACGAGCAGTACTTC
TRBJ2-3,TRBV30,.,TRBD1,CAWSVKGRGNTDTQYF,TGTGCCTGGAGTGTAAAGGGCAGGGGGAACACAGATACGCAGTATTTT
TRBJ1-2,TRBV5-1,.,TRBD1,CASSLGTGGNYGYTF,TGCGCCAGCAGCCTCGGGACAGGCGGGAACTATGGCTACACCTTC
TRBJ2-2,TRBV2,.,TRBD1,CASREDRAAGELFF,TGTGCCAGCAGGGAGGACAGGGCAGCCGGGGAGCTGTTTTTT
TRBJ2-7,TRBV29-1,once,.,CSVGQGRSYEQYF,TGCAGCGTTGGGCAGGGTAGGTCCTACGAGCAGTACTTC
TRBJ2-5,TRBV28,.,.,CASSFGGLEETQYF,TGTGCCAGCAGTTTTGGGGGGTTGGAAGAGACCCAGTACTTC
TRBJ2-3,TRBV6-2/TRBV6-3,.,TRBD2,CASSWGLAETTDTQYF,TGTGCCAGCAGTTGGGGACTAGCGGAGACCACAGATACGCAGTATTTT
TRBJ2-1,TRBV7-6,once,TRBD1,CASSLGTGDNEQFF,TGTGCCAGCAGCTTAGGTACAGGGGACAATGAGCAGTTCTTC
TRBJ1-5,TRBV18,.,TRBD1,CASRTTGENQPQHF,TGTGCCAGCAGGACAACAGGGGAAAATCAGCCCCAGCATTTT
TRBJ1-6,TRBV4-3,once,.,CASSQVGSSPLHF,TGCGCCAGCAGCCAAGTGGGGAGTTCACCCCTCCACTTT
TRBJ2-7,TRBV6-6,.,TRBD1,CASSKTGGYEQYF,TGTGCCAGCAGCAAGACAGGGGGCTACGAGCAGTACTTC
TRBJ1-5,TRBV2,.,.,CASGGRSPDQPQHF,TGTGCCAGCGGAGGGCGGAGCCCTGATCAGCCCCAGCATTTT
TRBJ1-5,TRBV3-1,.,.,CASSQGEFQPQHF,TGTGCCAGCAGCCAAGGGGAGTTTCAGCCCCAGCATTTT
TRBJ2-3,TRBV9,.,TRBD2,CASSGRGGPPPTDTQYF,TGTGCCAGCAGCGGGCGCGGGGGGCCCCCCCCCACAGATACGCAGTATTTT
TRBJ2-1,TRBV19,.,.,CASSGSGSSYNEQFF,TGTGCCAGTAGTGGTAGCGGTAGCTCCTACAATGAGCAGTTCTTC
TRBJ2-2,TRBV20-1,.,.,CSASYLGGASTGELFF,TGCAGTGCTAGTTATTTGGGGGGGGCGTCCACCGGGGAGCTGTTTTTT
TRBJ2-7,TRBV7-9,.,TRBD1,CASSTRQGVGTTYEQYF,TGTGCCAGCAGCACTCGACAGGGGGTAGGCACTACCTACGAGCAGTACTTC
TRBJ2-4,TRBV7-9,.,.,CASSLSGDSIQYF,TGTGCCAGCAGCTTATCTGGCGATAGCATTCAGTACTTC
TRBJ1-2,TRBV29-1,once,.,CSVDSGRANYGYTF,TGCAGCGTTGATTCGGGGAGAGCTAACTATGGCTACACCTTC
TRBJ2-3,TRBV14,.,.,CASSLTGRRTDTQYF,TGTGCCAGCAGCTTGACAGGGAGGCGGACAGATACGCAGTATTTT
TRBJ1-2,TRBV3-1,once,.,CASSQDIPNYGYTF,TGTGCCAGCAGCCAAGATATACCGAACTATGGCTACACCTTC
TRBJ1-5,TRBV19,.,.,CASSPMRGNQPQHF,TGTGCCAGTAGTCCCATGAGGGGGAATCAGCCCCAGCATTTT
TRBJ2-1,TRBV18,.,TRBD2,CASSLKAGAEQFF,TGTGCCAGCTCCCTGAAAGCGGGGGCTGAGCAGTTCTTC
TRBJ1-4,TRBV24-1,.,TRBD1,CATRDRDAGKLFF,TGTGCCACCCGGGACAGGGATGCAGGAAAACTGTTTTTT
TRBJ2-5,TRBV20-1,.,.,CSARRGNQETQYF,TGCAGTGCTAGAAGGGGGAACCAAGAGACCCAGTACTTC
TRBJ2-7,TRBV6-5,few,.,CASSYRRGEAYEQYF,TGTGCCAGCAGTTATCGCAGGGGGGAGGCCTACGAGCAGTACTTC
TRBJ1-2,TRBV9,.,TRBD1,CASSERQGAYGYTF,TGTGCCAGCAGCGAAAGACAGGGGGCTTATGGCTACACCTTC